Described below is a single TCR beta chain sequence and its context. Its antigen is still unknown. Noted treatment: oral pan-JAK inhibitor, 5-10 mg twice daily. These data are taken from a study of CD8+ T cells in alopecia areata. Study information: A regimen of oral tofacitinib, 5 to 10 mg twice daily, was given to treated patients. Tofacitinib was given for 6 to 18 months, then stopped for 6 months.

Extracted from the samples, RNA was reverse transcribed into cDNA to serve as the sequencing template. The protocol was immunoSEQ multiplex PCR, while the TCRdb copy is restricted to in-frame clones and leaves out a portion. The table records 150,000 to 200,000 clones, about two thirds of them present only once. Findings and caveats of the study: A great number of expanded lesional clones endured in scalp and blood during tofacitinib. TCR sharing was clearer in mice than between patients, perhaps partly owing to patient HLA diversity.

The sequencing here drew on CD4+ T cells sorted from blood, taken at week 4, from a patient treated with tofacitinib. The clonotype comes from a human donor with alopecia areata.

CDR3 coding DNA: TGTGCCTGGAGGAAATGGGGCGCACTCAACCAAGAGACCCAGTACTTC. This translates into CAWRKWGALNQETQYF. The chain couples TRBV30 to TRBJ2-5, with TRBD1 as a possible D gene (5 bases). Deletions cut 3 bases from V and 0 bases from J, with 17 bases between. This CDR3 has 16 residues. Looked up from germline, CDR1 is GTSNPN and CDR2 is SVGIG (reference sequence).